This T cell receptor (beta chain) was documented in a study of cytomegalovirus exposure and HLA in healthy donors. With 2 bases clipped from V and 1 base from J, the junction kept 5 bases outside the gene matches. The CDR3 covers 16 residues. Germline lookup yields CDR1 SGHTA and CDR2 FQGTGA. This table comes from immunoSEQ multiplex PCR, and its TCRdb copy is limited to in-frame clones, with some not included. The profile shows some 98,000 clones, about 83% of them singletons. The receptor was derived from a woman in her thirties in good health and CMV-seronegative. The sequencing input was PBMCs. V usage is TRBV7-3 and J usage is TRBJ2-5; 9 bases line up with TRBD2. In nucleotides, the CDR3 is TGTGCCAGCAGCTTATCCCCAGCGGGGGGCCAAGAGACCCAGTACTTC. It translates to CASSLSPAGGQETQYF.